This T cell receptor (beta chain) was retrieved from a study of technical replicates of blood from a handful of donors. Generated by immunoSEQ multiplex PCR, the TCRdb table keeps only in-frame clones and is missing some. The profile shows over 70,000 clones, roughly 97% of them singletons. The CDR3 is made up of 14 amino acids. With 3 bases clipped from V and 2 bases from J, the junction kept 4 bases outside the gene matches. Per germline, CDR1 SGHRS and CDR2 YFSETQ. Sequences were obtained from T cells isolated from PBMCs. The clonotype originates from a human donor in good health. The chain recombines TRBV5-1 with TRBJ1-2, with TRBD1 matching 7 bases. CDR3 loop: CASSSDRTNYGYTF. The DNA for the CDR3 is TGCGCCAGCAGCTCGGACAGGACCAACTATGGCTACACCTTC.